This T cell receptor beta chain is from a study of T-cell reconstitution after alpha-beta-depleted transplantation in children. Study-level results: From newly produced T cells came most of the T-cell counts and diversity one year after transplant. Reports say that about two months after transplant, the alpha-beta T cells came out of several hundred graft clones that had expanded. The origin of high day-60 TCRbeta diversity in some patients lay in surviving recipient T cells and thymic progenitors.

This clonotype was observed a few times. Its antigen remains unknown. A TCRbeta library incorporating unique molecular identifiers was prepared. MiXCR was run by TCRdb on the PCR reads, yielding one entry per CDR3 protein. The sample carries 250,000 to 300,000 distinct CDR3 sequences, around a tenth recorded once. The input for sequencing was peripheral blood, taken 180 days after TCRalphabeta/CD19-depleted stem cell transplant. This clonotype originated in a male patient between 2 and 10 years old who had a stem cell transplant for chronic granulomatous disease, so the T cells may come from the graft donor.

In DNA, the CDR3 is TGTGCCAGCAGCTTAGGGTTGGGTGCAAATGAGCAGTTCTTC. It translates to CASSLGLGANEQFF. This chain connects TRBV7-2 to TRBJ2-1; D remains unclear. With 1 base removed from V and 7 bases from J, the gap between germline ends came to 11 bases. Germline CDR1 SGHTA, CDR2 FQGNSA. The CDR3 is made up of 14 amino acids.